The clone carrying this T cell receptor (beta chain) appeared many times. Germline CDR1 and CDR2: DFQATT and SNEGSKA (reference sequence). The CDR3 is 14 amino acids. The V and J ends lost 5 bases and 4 bases respectively, with 16 bases between them. From RNA transcripts, TCR beta CDR3 regions were amplified. An initial round of RT-PCR targeting the TCR CDR3 relied on the HTBI primer set. TCRdb re-derived calls from the multiplex PCR reads in MiXCR, one entry per CDR3 protein. The profile shows 190,000 or so distinct CDR3 sequences, about 16% of them singletons. The source of the sample is a study of T cells in Graves' hyperthyroidism and ophthalmopathy. The authors obtained PBMCs from around 11 ml of fresh peripheral blood.

Source material: blood. The origin of this receptor is a man aged 35 to 55 with Graves' hyperthyroidism. The rearrangement joins TRBV20-1 to TRBJ2-3, with D tentatively TRBD1 or TRBD2 (6 bases each). CDR3 sequence (DNA): TGCAGTGCTTCTGGGGGGCTCGTCGCAGATACGCAGTATTTT. Its translation: CSASGGLVADTQYF.